This T cell receptor (beta chain) was retrieved from a study of blood T cell repertoires in COVID-19. Background on the study: Sites in the United States, Italy and Spain provided acute and convalescent COVID-19 samples. Sample material is recorded as cDNA or gDNA derived from T cells, B-cell-depleted T cells, or PBMCs.

In the source study's methods: For nucleated cells, counts were estimated from reference gene primer amplification. Repertoires were generated with immunoSEQ multiplex PCR, while TCRdb's copy carries only in-frame clones and drops some. Clonal size and the V and J genes are those of that table, whereas D and trimming came from the DNA. Found here are about 230,000 clones, around four fifths of them singletons; the top ten hold 27%. This clone was detected only a few times. In germline, CDR1 is GTSNPN, CDR2 SVGIG (reference sequence). With 2 bases clipped from V and 6 bases from J, the junction kept 5 bases outside the gene matches. CDR3 size: 14 residues.

V is TRBV30 and J is TRBJ2-7; 12 bases are shared with TRBD2. Sequences were obtained from peripheral blood. The sequence was collected from a man between 40 and 49 years old with acute or convalescent COVID-19. DNA of the CDR3: TGTGCCTGGAGTTCTAGCGGGAGGGCCACCGAGCAGTACTTC. It specifies CAWSSSGRATEQYF.